The clone carrying this T cell receptor beta chain has a handful of counts. The data originate from a study of chemoradiotherapy in HPV16-positive cancers. The data were produced by immunoSEQ multiplex PCR, yet TCRdb's version contains in-frame clones alone and is incomplete. Found here are tens of thousands of clones, more than 85% of them singletons; the top ten hold 4.5% to 5%. In germline, CDR1 is MNHNS, CDR2 SASEGT. The CDR3 is 15 amino acids. The germline V and J ends were trimmed by 4 bases and 2 bases, with 14 bases remaining between them. The rearrangement links TRBV6-1 to TRBJ2-5, with D hard to call. The sequence came from a human donor with HPV-associated anogenital cancer. Specimen: blood, collected from a patient who underwent chemoradiotherapy. The CDR3 sequence: CASSAQAGGQETQYF. In DNA form, the CDR3 reads TGTGCCAGCAGTGCCCAAGCTGGTGGGCAAGAGACCCAGTACTTC.